These 19 T cell receptor beta chains share one sample of origin, sequenced in a study of CD8+ T cells in alopecia areata. The treatment was: oral pan-JAK inhibitor, 5-10 mg twice daily. RNA, once extracted, was reverse transcribed into cDNA for use as the sequencing template. Profiled with immunoSEQ multiplex PCR; TCRdb holds only in-frame clones, not every one. The sample lists about 180,000 clones, 58% occurring once. Here the sequenced sample was CD4+ T cells sorted from blood, taken between weeks 55 and 65, from a patient treated with tofacitinib. These TCRs come from a human donor with alopecia areata.

The chain joins TRBV18 to TRBJ1-5; D remains unclear. Germline-derived CDR1 and CDR2 are KGHSH and LQKENI. V lost 2 bases to trimming and J lost 0 bases, with 5 bases between them. This CDR3 is built from 14 residues. In DNA form, the CDR3 reads TGTGCCAGCTCACCAGCAGATAGCAATCAGCCCCAGCATTTT. This sequence encodes CASSPADSNQPQHF.

Points on this clone: The sample has other DNA sequences that encode this CDR3 too. The CDR3 DNA follows: TGCAGCGTTGAGGGACAGGGCTTGTACGAGCAGTACTTC. It codes for CSVEGQGLYEQYF. The gene calls are TRBV29-1 and TRBJ2-7, with TRBD1 matching 9 bases. CDR3 size: 13 residues. Germline V CDR1 and CDR2: SQVTM, ANQGSEA. Unmatched junction bases numbered 4, after V lost 3 bases and J lost 4 bases.

The chain recombines TRBV6-6 with TRBJ2-7, with D tentatively TRBD1 or TRBD2 (5 bases each). V was cut by 6 bases and J by 6 bases, with 18 bases left in between. Looked up from germline, CDR1 is MNHNY and CDR2 is SVGAGI (reference sequence). The CDR3 has 14 amino acids. CDR3: CASSSLGDSGEQYF. The CDR3 DNA follows: TGTGCCAGCAGCTCGTTGGGGGATTCCGGCGAGCAGTACTTC.

This clone has just a few counts. The chain joins TRBV4-2 to TRBJ1-4; maybe TRBD1 (6 bases). The V and J ends lost 1 base and 12 bases respectively, with 12 bases between them. Germline V gene lookup returns CDR1 LGHNA and CDR2 YNFKEQ. There are 13 residues in the CDR3. The CDR3 reads CASSQATGTQLFF. As DNA, the CDR3 is TGTGCCAGCAGCCAAGCTACCGGGACACAACTGTTTTTT.

The chain employs TRBV4-1 and TRBJ1-1; 9 bases fit TRBD1. Germline CDR1 MGHRA, CDR2 YSYEKL. V was pared by 2 bases and J by 5 bases, with 6 bases of the junction left unmatched. The CDR3 has 15 residues. The DNA of the CDR3 is TGCGCCAGCAGCCAACCGGGACAGGGCTCTACTGAAGCTTTCTTT. Its protein product is CASSQPGQGSTEAFF.

This clone has at least ten counts. The rearrangement links TRBV19 to TRBJ2-3, with D perhaps assigned TRBD1 or TRBD2 (5 bases each). Germline V gives CDR1 LNHDA, CDR2 SQIVND (reference sequence). The CDR3 runs to 15 residues. Trimming took 4 bases from V and 1 from J, leaving 12 bases between them. The CDR3 coding sequence is TGTGCCAGTAGTACTGGGACGGGACGCACAGATACGCAGTATTTT. Protein product: CASSTGTGRTDTQYF. Combining the CDR3 with reference TRBV19 and TRBJ2-3 gives the whole variable domain DGGITQSPKYLFRKEGQNVTLSCEQNLNHDAMYWYRQDPGQGLRLIYYSQIVNDFQKGDIAEGYSVSREKKESFPLTVTSAQKNPTAFYLCASSTGTGRTDTQYFGPGTRLTVL.

The genes are TRBV29-1 and TRBJ1-1, with D uncertain. Trimming stripped 4 bases from V and 3 bases from J, with 12 bases between. The CDR3 contains 13 residues. Germline V gene lookup returns CDR1 SQVTM and CDR2 ANQGSEA. The CDR3 DNA reads TGCAGCGTTGGGCCACCCGGGGACACTGAAGCTTTCTTT. It encodes CSVGPPGDTEAFF. The full variable domain, with the rest looked up from reference TRBV29-1 and TRBJ1-1, is SAVISQKPSRDICQRGTSLTIQCQVDSQVTMMFWYRQQPGQSLTLIATANQGSEATYESGFVIDKFPISRPNLTFSTLTVSNMSPEDSSIYLCSVGPPGDTEAFFGQGTRLTVV.

The chain has TRBV7-3 and TRBJ2-5, with D maybe TRBD2 (5 bases). CDR1 is SGHTA, CDR2 FQGTGA, per germline. With 6 bases removed from V and 0 bases from J, the gap between germline ends came to 20 bases. The CDR3 consists of 17 residues. The CDR3 DNA reads as TGTGCCAGCAGAGCTTCGGCCCGAGCGGAAAACCAAGAGACCCAGTACTTC. This codes for CASRASARAENQETQYF.

This clone was detected ten times or more. V usage is TRBV19 and J usage is TRBJ1-2; D is unresolved. V gave up 5 bases and J gave up 3 bases, with 19 bases separating them. The CDR3 consists of 16 residues. The germline V gene has CDR1 LNHDA and CDR2 SQIVND (reference sequence). In nucleotides, the CDR3 is TGTGCCAGTAGTGCGCCCCGTCCGAAGGCGGACTATGGCTACACCTTC. Protein: CASSAPRPKADYGYTF.

For this clone: One end of the junction is discordant with germline, which a read error may explain. The CDR3 region has the DNA TGTGCCAGCTCACTAAAATCCGGGATGGCAGGGTCCCACTTC. This codes for CASSLKSGMAGSHF. The chain combines TRBV18 with TRBJ2-7; the D gene could be TRBD1 or TRBD2 (5 bases each). Germline V lookup: CDR1 KGHSH, CDR2 LQKENI. This CDR3 is 14 amino acids long.

This clone was picked up one time. The gene calls are TRBV12-5 and TRBJ2-5; D remains unclear. This CDR3 comprises 13 residues. V was pared by 5 bases and J by 5 bases, with 12 bases between. Germline V gives CDR1 LGHNT, CDR2 FRNRAP. The CDR3 DNA reads TGTGCTAGTGGTCCGGCGATACCGGAGACCCAGTACTTC. It translates to CASGPAIPETQYF.

This chain connects TRBV7-2 to TRBJ2-2; 9 bases map to TRBD2. The V gene's germline CDR1 is SGHTA and CDR2 FQGNSA. This CDR3 has 15 amino acids. V shed 5 bases and J 3 bases; nucleotides not matched to a gene: 4. The CDR3 sequence: CASSQIAGDTGELFF. The CDR3, as DNA: TGTGCCAGCAGCCAAATAGCGGGAGACACCGGGGAGCTGTTTTTT.

V gene TRBV6-5 combines with J gene TRBJ2-5; 8 bases line up with TRBD2. V trimming: 2 bases; J trimming: 4 bases; junction bases outside the gene matches: 9. This CDR3 region has 16 residues. CDR1 and CDR2 from the germline V gene are MNHEY and SVGAGI. The CDR3 DNA reads TGTGCCAGCAGTTACGATCTCGGGCTAGCGGGAGAGACCCAGTACTTC. It encodes CASSYDLGLAGETQYF.

V gene TRBV9 combines with J gene TRBJ2-1; 7 nucleotides match TRBD1. The CDR3 is 13 residues long. Germline loops: CDR1 SGDLS, CDR2 YYNGEE. The V and J ends lost 6 bases and 9 bases, in that order; junction bases with no gene match: 9. CDR3 coding DNA: TGTGCCAGCACCCAGACAGGGTACGGTGAGCAGTTCTTC. This gives the protein CASTQTGYGEQFF.

Notes on this clone: One junction end does not reproduce the germline sequence, and a read error may be involved. V gene TRBV29-1 combines with J gene TRBJ2-2; a weak D match, TRBD1 (5 bases). The CDR3 runs to 12 residues. CDR1 is SQVTM, CDR2 ANQGSEA, per germline. This CDR3 reads CGVGQGNGELFF. As DNA, the CDR3 is TGCGGCGTGGGGCAGGGAAACGGGGAGCTGTTTTTT.

The chain uses TRBV5-1 and TRBJ2-3, with a possible D match to TRBD2 (7 bases). The CDR3 runs to 16 residues. Trimming stripped 4 bases from V and 0 bases from J, with 15 bases between. The germline V gene encodes CDR1 SGHRS and CDR2 YFSETQ. The CDR3 protein is CASSPGGRLSTDTQYF. For the CDR3, the DNA is TGCGCCAGCAGCCCGGGGGGCCGCCTTAGCACAGATACGCAGTATTTT. The full variable domain, its missing parts supplied by reference TRBV5-1 and TRBJ2-3, is KAGVTQTPRYLIKTRGQQVTLSCSPISGHRSVSWYQQTPGQGLQFLFEYFSETQRNKGNFPGRFSGRQFSNSRSEMNVSTLELGDSALYLCASSPGGRLSTDTQYFGPGTRLTVL.

CDR3 amino acids: CASNPGGLGSYEQYF. CDR3 sequence (DNA): TGTGCCAGTAATCCGGGGGGCCTAGGCTCCTACGAGCAGTACTTC. This chain joins TRBV19 and TRBJ2-7; perhaps TRBD2 as D (7 bases). The germline V and J ends were trimmed by 7 bases and 0 bases, with 16 bases remaining between them. CDR1 is LNHDA, CDR2 SQIVND, per germline (reference sequence). The CDR3 sequence is 15 residues long.

This clone appeared a few times. This chain links TRBV4-1 with TRBJ1-5, with TRBD1 as a possible D gene (5 bases). With 0 bases removed from V and 6 bases from J, the gap between germline ends came to 9 bases. The CDR3 totals 14 residues. CDR1 is MGHRA and CDR2 is YSYEKL in the germline V gene. DNA for the CDR3: TGCGCCAGCAGCCAAGACAGGGCTACTCAGCCCCAGCATTTT. It yields the protein CASSQDRATQPQHF.

This chain's CDR3 is CASSPGYNEQFF. DNA of the CDR3: TGCGCCAGCAGCCCGGGCTACAATGAGCAGTTCTTC. The gene calls are TRBV5-1 and TRBJ2-1; the D is unclear. There are 12 residues in the CDR3. Germline-derived CDR1 and CDR2 are SGHRS and YFSETQ. V was pared by 4 bases and J by 3 bases, with 5 bases between.